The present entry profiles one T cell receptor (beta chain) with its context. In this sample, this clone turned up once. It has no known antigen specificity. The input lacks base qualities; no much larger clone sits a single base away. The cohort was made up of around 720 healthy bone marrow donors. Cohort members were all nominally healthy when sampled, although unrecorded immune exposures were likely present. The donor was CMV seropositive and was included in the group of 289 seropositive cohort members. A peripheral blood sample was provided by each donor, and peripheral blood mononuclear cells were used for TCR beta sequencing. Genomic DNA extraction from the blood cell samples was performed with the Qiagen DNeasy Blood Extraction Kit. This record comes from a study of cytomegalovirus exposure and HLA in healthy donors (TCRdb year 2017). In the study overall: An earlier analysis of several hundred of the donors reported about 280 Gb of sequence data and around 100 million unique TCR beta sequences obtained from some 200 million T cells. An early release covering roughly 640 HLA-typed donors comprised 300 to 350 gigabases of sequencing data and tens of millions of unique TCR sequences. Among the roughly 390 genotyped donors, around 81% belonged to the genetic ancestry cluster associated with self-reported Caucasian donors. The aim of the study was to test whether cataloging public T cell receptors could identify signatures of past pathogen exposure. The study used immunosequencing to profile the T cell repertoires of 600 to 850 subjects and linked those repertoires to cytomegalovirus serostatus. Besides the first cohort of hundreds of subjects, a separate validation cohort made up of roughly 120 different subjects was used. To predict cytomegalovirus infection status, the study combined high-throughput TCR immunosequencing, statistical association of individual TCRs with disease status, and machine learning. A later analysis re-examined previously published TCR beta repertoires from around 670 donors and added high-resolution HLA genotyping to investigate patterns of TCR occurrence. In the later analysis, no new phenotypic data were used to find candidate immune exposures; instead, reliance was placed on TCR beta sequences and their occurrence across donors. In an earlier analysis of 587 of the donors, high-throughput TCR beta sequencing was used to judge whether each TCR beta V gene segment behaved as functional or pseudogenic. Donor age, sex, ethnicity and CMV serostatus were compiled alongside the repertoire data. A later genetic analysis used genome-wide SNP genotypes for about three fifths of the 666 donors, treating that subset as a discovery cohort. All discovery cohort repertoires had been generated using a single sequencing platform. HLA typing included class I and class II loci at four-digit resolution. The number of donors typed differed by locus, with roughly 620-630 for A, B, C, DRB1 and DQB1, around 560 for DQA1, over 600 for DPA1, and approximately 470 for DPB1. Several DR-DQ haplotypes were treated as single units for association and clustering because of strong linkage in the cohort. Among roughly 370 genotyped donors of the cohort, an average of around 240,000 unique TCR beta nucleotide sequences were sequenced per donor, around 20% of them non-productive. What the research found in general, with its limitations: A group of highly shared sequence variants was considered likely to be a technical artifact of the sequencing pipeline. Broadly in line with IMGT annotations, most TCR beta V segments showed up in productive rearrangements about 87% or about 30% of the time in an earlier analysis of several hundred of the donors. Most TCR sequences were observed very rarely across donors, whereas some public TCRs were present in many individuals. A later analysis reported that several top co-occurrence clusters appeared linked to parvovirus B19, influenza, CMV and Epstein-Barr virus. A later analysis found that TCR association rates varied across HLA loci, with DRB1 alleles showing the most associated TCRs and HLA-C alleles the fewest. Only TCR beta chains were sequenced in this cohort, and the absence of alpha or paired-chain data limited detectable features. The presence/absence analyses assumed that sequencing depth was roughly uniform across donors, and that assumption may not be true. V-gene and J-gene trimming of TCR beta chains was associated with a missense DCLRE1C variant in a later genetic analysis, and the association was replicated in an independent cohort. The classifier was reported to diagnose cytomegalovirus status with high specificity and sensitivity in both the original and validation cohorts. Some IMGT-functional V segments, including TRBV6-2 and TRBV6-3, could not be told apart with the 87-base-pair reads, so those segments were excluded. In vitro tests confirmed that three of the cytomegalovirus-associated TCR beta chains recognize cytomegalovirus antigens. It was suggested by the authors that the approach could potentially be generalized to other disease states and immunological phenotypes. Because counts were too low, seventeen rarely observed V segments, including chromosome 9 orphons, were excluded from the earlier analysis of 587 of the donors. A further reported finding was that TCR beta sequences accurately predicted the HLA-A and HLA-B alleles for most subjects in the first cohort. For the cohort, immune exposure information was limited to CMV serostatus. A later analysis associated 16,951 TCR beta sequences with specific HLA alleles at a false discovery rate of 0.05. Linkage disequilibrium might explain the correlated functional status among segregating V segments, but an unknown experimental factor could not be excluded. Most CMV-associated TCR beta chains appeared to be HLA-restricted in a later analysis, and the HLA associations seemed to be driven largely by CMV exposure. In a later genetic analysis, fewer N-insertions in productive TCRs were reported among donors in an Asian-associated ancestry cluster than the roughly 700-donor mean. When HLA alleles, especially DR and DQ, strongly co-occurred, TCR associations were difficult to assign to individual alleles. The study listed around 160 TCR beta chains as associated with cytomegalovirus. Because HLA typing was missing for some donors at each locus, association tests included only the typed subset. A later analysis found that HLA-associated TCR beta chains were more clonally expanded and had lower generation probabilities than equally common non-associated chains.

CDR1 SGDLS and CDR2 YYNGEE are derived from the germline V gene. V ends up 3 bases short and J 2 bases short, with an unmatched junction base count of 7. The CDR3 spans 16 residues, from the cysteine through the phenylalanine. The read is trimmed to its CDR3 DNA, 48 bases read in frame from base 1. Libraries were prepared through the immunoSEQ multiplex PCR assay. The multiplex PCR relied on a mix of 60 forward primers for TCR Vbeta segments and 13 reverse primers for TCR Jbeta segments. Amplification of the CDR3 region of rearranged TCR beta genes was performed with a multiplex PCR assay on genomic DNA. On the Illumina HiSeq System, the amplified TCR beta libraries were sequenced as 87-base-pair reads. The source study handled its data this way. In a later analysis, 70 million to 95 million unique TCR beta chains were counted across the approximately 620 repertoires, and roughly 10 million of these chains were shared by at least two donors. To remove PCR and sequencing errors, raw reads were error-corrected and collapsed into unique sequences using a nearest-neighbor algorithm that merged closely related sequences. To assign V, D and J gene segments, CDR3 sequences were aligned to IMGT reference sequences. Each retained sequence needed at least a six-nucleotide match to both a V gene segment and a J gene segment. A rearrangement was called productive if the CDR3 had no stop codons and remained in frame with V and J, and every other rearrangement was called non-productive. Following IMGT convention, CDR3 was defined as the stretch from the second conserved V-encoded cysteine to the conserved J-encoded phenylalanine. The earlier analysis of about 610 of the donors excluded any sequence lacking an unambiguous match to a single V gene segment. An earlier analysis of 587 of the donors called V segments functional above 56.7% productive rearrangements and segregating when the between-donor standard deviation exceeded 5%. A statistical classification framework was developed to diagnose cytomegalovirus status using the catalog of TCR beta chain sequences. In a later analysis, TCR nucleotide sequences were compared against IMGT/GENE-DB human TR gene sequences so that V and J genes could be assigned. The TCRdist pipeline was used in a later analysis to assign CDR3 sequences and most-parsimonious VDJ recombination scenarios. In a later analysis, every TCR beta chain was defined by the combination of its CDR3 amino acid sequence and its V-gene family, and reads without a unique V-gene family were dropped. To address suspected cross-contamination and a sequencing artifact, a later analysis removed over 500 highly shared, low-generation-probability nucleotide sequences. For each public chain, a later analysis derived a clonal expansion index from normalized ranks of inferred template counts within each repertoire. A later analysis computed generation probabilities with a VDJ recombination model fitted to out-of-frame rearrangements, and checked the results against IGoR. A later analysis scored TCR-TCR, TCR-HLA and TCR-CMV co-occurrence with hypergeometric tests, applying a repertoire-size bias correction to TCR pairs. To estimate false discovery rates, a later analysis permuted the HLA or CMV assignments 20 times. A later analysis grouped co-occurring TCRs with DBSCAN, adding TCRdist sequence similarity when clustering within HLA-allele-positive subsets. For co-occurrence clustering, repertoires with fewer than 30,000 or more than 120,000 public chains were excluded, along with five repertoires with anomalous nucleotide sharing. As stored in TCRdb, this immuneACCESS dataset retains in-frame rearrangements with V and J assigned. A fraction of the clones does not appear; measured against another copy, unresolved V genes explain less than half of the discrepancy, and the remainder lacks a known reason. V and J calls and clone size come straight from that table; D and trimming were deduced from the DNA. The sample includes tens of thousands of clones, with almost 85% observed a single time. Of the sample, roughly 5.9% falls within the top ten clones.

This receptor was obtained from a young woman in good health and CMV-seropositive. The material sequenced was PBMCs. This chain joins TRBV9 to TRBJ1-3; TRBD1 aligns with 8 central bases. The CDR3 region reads CASSEGPGQAGNTIYF. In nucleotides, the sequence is TGTGCCAGCAGCGAAGGACCGGGACAGGCTGGAAACACCATATATTTT.